One sample yielded the 6 T cell receptor beta chains listed below, sequenced in a study of T-cell memory formation after mild COVID-19. TCRdb re-called the 5' RACE reads through MiXCR, storing one row per CDR3 protein. The sample includes some 120,000 distinct CDR3 sequences, over 15% of them seen just once. Sequencing used PBMCs or a T cell subset sorted from them (not recorded which). These receptors were collected from a young man who had mild COVID-19 (a few samples of this study predate the infection). Cell type and time point are not known.

The gene calls are TRBV29-1 and TRBJ2-7; TRBD1 or TRBD2 may be the D gene (5 bases each). This CDR3 contains 11 residues. The germline V and J ends were trimmed by 6 bases and 3 bases, with 9 bases remaining between them. Germline V lookup: CDR1 SQVTM, CDR2 ANQGSEA. The CDR3 sequence is CSVGALYEQYF. The CDR3 bases are TGCAGCGTCGGGGCCCTCTACGAGCAGTACTTC.

This clonotype was seen repeatedly, ten times or more. The chain employs TRBV7-9 and TRBJ2-3; TRBD2 matches at 7 bases. V dropped 4 bases and J dropped 0; count of bases not matched to a gene: 1. Germline assignment: CDR1 SEHNR and CDR2 FQNEAQ (reference sequence). The CDR3 length is 14 residues. The CDR3 is CASSWEGSTDTQYF. In DNA, the CDR3 is TGTGCCAGCAGCTGGGAGGGAAGCACAGATACGCAGTATTTT.

This clonotype has a handful of counts. V is TRBV5-1 and J is TRBJ2-7; no reliable D call. Germline CDR1 reads SGHRS; CDR2 reads YFSETQ. CDR3 length: 13 residues. Between the trimmed V and J ends, which lost 0 bases and 7 bases, there was a span of 11 bases. In nucleotides, the CDR3 is TGCGCCAGCAGCTTGGCCGGTCTAAGTGAGCAGTACTTC. This codes for CASSLAGLSEQYF.

The chain joins TRBV4-2 to TRBJ2-5; D is unclear. CDR1 and CDR2 from the germline V gene are LGHNA and YNFKEQ. V gave up 4 bases and J gave up 5 bases, with 11 bases separating them. The CDR3 spans 13 residues. The chain's CDR3 is CASSLEVSETQYF. The DNA of the CDR3 is TGTGCCAGCAGCCTAGAAGTAAGCGAGACCCAGTACTTC.

Only a few counts were recorded for this clonotype. V is TRBV10-3 and J is TRBJ2-2; the match to TRBD1 covers 8 bases. Unmatched junction bases numbered 10, after V lost 6 bases and J lost 4 bases. CDR3 length equals 16 residues. In germline, CDR1 is ENHRY, CDR2 SYGVKD. CDR3 nucleotide sequence: TGTGCCATCAGCTCCCCACCAGGGACAGGCACCGGGGAGCTGTTTTTT. Translation: CAISSPPGTGTGELFF.

This rearrangement joins TRBV5-1 to TRBJ1-1, with D possibly TRBD1 on 5 matching bases. Germline V CDR1 and CDR2: SGHRS, YFSETQ. The CDR3 is 14 amino acids. With 4 bases removed from V and 3 bases from J, the gap between germline ends came to 13 bases. For the CDR3, the DNA is TGCGCCAGCAGCCAAGGGACGGCGGACACTGAAGCTTTCTTT. This gives the protein CASSQGTADTEAFF.